The following is a T cell receptor (beta chain) sequence with its context. Its antigen is as yet unknown. Only in-frame clones appear in the TCRdb table, and some are missing; sequencing was by immunoSEQ multiplex PCR. The table shows some 22,000 clones, with 80% to 90% occurring only once. This sample stems from a study of OX40 agonist ivuxolimab in advanced cancers. In the study overall: Previous treatment with anti-PD-1, anti-PD-L1 or anti-CTLA-4 therapy was allowed; approximately 40% had received some.

Blood draws occurred at baseline, cycle 4 day 1, and cycle 7 day 1. Overall study results and limits: Partial responders treated at 0.1-3.0 mg/kg exhibited clonal expansion among the lowest measured.

Sequenced here: CD4+ or CD8+ T cells sorted from blood, sampled in a trial of the OX40 agonist ivuxolimab. The source of this sequence is an adult with an advanced solid tumor such as melanoma, head and neck, liver or kidney cancer.

The CDR3: CASRGQGGPDTQYF. The CDR3 coding sequence is TGTGCCAGCAGAGGACAGGGAGGGCCAGATACGCAGTATTTT. J is TRBJ2-3 and V is TRBV6-5, with D maybe TRBD1 (8 bases). The V gene lost 6 bases and the J gene lost 4 bases, with 14 bases spanning the gap. The CDR3 has 14 residues. Germline-derived CDR1 and CDR2 are MNHEY and SVGAGI.